Following are 17 T cell receptor beta chains from one sample sequenced in a study of Ad26.COV2.S vaccination and SARS-CoV-2 variants. Clones were read by immunoSEQ multiplex PCR, and TCRdb kept only the in-frame ones, dropping some. The table records about 400,000 clones, 70% to 90% of them present only once. Sample treatment: some 19 received Ad26.COV2.S at low or high dose, single or two shots; 5 received placebo; per-sample allocation not given. Material that was analyzed had been drawn on day 63 after the first vaccine or placebo injection. The sample in question was peripheral blood, obtained in a trial of Ad26.COV2.S vaccine versus placebo. Every receptor here comes from a person aged 18 to 59 who received the Ad26.COV2.S COVID-19 vaccine or a placebo.

The V and J genes are TRBV28 and TRBJ2-1, with D possibly matching TRBD2 (5 bases). Germline V gene sequence: CDR1 MDHEN, CDR2 SYDVKM. Deletions cut 7 bases from V and 5 bases from J, with 15 bases between. The CDR3 loop spans 14 amino acids. CDR3 bases: TGTGCCAGCATGAGTACTAGGATAAACAATGAGCAGTTCTTC. This codes for CASMSTRINNEQFF.

The rearrangement links TRBV14 to TRBJ2-1; 10 positions agree with TRBD2. This CDR3 region has 15 residues. J gave up 6 bases and V 2 bases, and 4 bases lay outside the gene matches. Germline loops: CDR1 SGHDN, CDR2 FVKESK. In DNA form, the CDR3 reads TGTGCCAGCAGCCAAACAGCGGGAGGGACCAATGAGCAGTTCTTC. Its protein is CASSQTAGGTNEQFF.

Note on this clone: Sequence at one end of the junction differs from germline and may be a read error. The rearrangement uses TRBV7-3 and TRBJ2-4; D not resolved. There are 8 residues in the CDR3. Germline CDR1 and CDR2: SGHTA and FQGTGA. The CDR3 sequence is CASSLIPF. In DNA form, the CDR3 reads TGTGCCAGCAGCTTAATCCCCTTC.

The rearrangement uses TRBV19 and TRBJ1-4; TRBD1 is a possible D gene (6 bases). Between the trimmed V and J ends, which lost 4 bases and 10 bases, there was a span of 16 bases. The germline V gene encodes CDR1 LNHDA and CDR2 SQIVND (reference sequence). CDR3 length: 14 residues. The CDR3: CASSTGQSRRKLFF. The CDR3 DNA reads as TGTGCCAGTAGTACCGGACAGTCCCGAAGAAAACTGTTTTTT.

The chain links TRBV9 to TRBJ2-3, with 9 bases identical to TRBD2. This CDR3 is 16 amino acids long. J lost 6 bases, V lost 2 bases, and 10 bases had no gene match. The germline V gene encodes CDR1 SGDLS and CDR2 YYNGEE. The CDR3 reads CASSVGLAGPWDTQYF. The CDR3 nucleotides read TGTGCCAGCAGCGTCGGGCTAGCGGGACCTTGGGATACGCAGTATTTT.

As DNA, the CDR3 is TGCGCCACCATGAATTCGGGGACTAGCGGGAAGACCGGCACCGGGGAGCTGTTTTTT. This translates into CATMNSGTSGKTGTGELFF. The rearrangement joins TRBV5-1 to TRBJ2-2, with 13 bases that match TRBD2. V gave up 9 bases and J gave up 4 bases; unmatched junction bases: 18. This CDR3 contains 19 residues. Germline assignment: CDR1 SGHRS and CDR2 YFSETQ. Supplemented by reference TRBV5-1 and TRBJ2-2, the full variable domain reads KAGVTQTPRYLIKTRGQQVTLSCSPISGHRSVSWYQQTPGQGLQFLFEYFSETQRNKGNFPGRFSGRQFSNSRSEMNVSTLELGDSALYLCATMNSGTSGKTGTGELFFGEGSRLTVL.

This rearrangement joins TRBV4-2 to TRBJ2-1; unclear D gene. V dropped 3 bases and J dropped 7 bases, with 13 bases sitting between them. In germline, CDR1 is LGHNA, CDR2 YNFKEQ. There are 14 residues in the CDR3. CDR3 sequence (DNA): TGTGCCAGCAGCCAGGGGTCCTCCTTTAATGAGCAGTTCTTC. It codes for CASSQGSSFNEQFF.

This chain links TRBV15 with TRBJ2-7; perhaps TRBD2 as D (5 bases). Germline assignment: CDR1 LNHNV and CDR2 YYDKDF (reference sequence). This CDR3 spans 12 amino acids. With 1 base removed from V and 12 bases from J, the gap between germline ends came to 13 bases. The CDR3 DNA is TGTGCCACCAGCAGAGTCGGTAGCGCGCCGTACTTC. Translated, it gives CATSRVGSAPYF.

The chain uses TRBV4-2 and TRBJ2-3; 12 nucleotides align to TRBD2. Germline V CDR1 and CDR2: LGHNA, YNFKEQ. This CDR3 is 18 amino acids long. J gave up 0 bases and V 4 bases, and 8 bases lay outside the gene matches. The CDR3 nucleotides read TGTGCCAGCAGCCCCCGGACTAGCGGGACCTTGAGCACAGATACGCAGTATTTT. This gives the protein CASSPRTSGTLSTDTQYF.

The J gene is TRBJ2-1, the V gene TRBV4-1; D is perhaps TRBD2 (5 bases). This CDR3 has 17 amino acids. V was clipped by 0 bases and J by 2 bases, with 14 bases between them. The germline gives CDR1 MGHRA, CDR2 YSYEKL. The CDR3 is CASSQEAGVSTYNEQFF. Written as DNA, the CDR3 is TGCGCCAGCAGCCAAGAGGCCGGGGTCTCCACCTACAATGAGCAGTTCTTC.

This clone was observed a single time. V usage is TRBV3-1 (or the pseudogene TRBV3-2) and J usage is TRBJ2-1, with D maybe TRBD2 (5 bases). The CDR3 sequence is 16 residues long. Germline V gene sequence: CDR1 LGHDT, CDR2 YNNKEL (reference sequence). V shed 0 bases and J shed 5 bases, with 14 bases lying between them. The CDR3 here is CASSQERERENNEQFF. The CDR3 coding sequence is TGTGCCAGCAGCCAAGAGAGGGAAAGGGAGAACAATGAGCAGTTCTTC.

The CDR3 reads CASSLSGANEQFF. For the CDR3, the DNA is TGTGCCAGCAGTTTATCAGGGGCCAATGAGCAGTTCTTC. The chain is built from TRBV12-3 or TRBV12-4 and TRBJ2-1; weak D call: TRBD1 (6 bases). The CDR3 is 13 residues long. Trimming pared 2 bases from V and 6 bases from J, leaving 8 bases between.

V gene TRBV4-1 combines with J gene TRBJ2-3; D remains unclear. The CDR3 spans 17 residues. CDR1 MGHRA and CDR2 YSYEKL come from the germline V gene. V lost 1 base and J lost 0, with 14 bases in between. The CDR3 region is CASSQVGLLGSTDTQYF. The CDR3 region has the DNA TGCGCCAGCAGCCAAGTTGGGTTGTTGGGGAGCACAGATACGCAGTATTTT.

The chain recombines TRBV23-1 with TRBJ2-3; TRBD2 agrees at 9 bases. TRBV23-1 is given ORF status, its function remaining uncertain. The CDR3 has 15 residues. V dropped 2 bases and J dropped 6; count of bases not matched to a gene: 6. CDR3 in DNA: TGCGCCAGCAGTCAAGAATCCCTAGCGGGGGATACGCAGTATTTT. Protein product: CASSQESLAGDTQYF.

The rearrangement links TRBV2 to TRBJ2-3; D is undetermined. The CDR3 contains 14 residues. Trimming removed 6 bases at V and 4 bases at J, with 14 bases between. CDR1 and CDR2 from the germline V gene are SNHLY and FYNNEI. The CDR3 loop is CASSQTPRPDTQYF. In DNA form, the CDR3 reads TGTGCCAGCAGCCAGACCCCGCGGCCAGATACGCAGTATTTT.

The chain employs TRBV19 and TRBJ2-5, with TRBD2 identical over 9 bases. J lost 5 bases, V lost 5 bases, and 9 bases had no gene match. The CDR3 contains 15 residues. Per the germline V gene, CDR1 is LNHDA and CDR2 is SQIVND (reference sequence). The CDR3 here is CASSPWSSGSETQYF. The CDR3, as DNA: TGTGCCAGTAGTCCTTGGAGTAGCGGGAGTGAGACCCAGTACTTC. Full variable domain (remainder filled in from reference TRBV19 and TRBJ2-5): DGGITQSPKYLFRKEGQNVTLSCEQNLNHDAMYWYRQDPGQGLRLIYYSQIVNDFQKGDIAEGYSVSREKKESFPLTVTSAQKNPTAFYLCASSPWSSGSETQYFGPGTRLLVL.

The chain couples TRBV19 to TRBJ2-3, with 9 bases matching TRBD2. J was trimmed by 6 bases and V by 6 bases; bases with no gene match: 7. CDR1 is LNHDA, CDR2 SQIVND, per germline (reference sequence). The CDR3 loop spans 14 amino acids. CDR3 residues: CASSLGTSLDTQYF. The CDR3 DNA sequence: TGTGCCAGTAGCCTCGGGACTAGCTTGGATACGCAGTATTTT.